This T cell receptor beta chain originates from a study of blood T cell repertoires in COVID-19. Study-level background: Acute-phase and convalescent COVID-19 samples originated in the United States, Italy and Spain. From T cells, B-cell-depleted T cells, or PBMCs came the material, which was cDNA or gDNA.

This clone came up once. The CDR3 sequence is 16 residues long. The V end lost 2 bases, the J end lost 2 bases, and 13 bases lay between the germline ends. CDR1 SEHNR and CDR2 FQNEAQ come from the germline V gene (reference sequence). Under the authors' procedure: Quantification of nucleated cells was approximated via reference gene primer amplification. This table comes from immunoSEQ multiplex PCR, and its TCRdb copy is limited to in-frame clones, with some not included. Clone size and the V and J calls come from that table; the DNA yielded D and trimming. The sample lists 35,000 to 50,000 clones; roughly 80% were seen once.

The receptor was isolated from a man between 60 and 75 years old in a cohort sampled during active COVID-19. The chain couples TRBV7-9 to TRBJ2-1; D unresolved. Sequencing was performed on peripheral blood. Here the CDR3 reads CASSLRALFPYNEQFF. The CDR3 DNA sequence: TGTGCCAGCAGCTTAAGAGCCCTTTTCCCCTACAATGAGCAGTTCTTC.